The 32 T cell receptor beta chains presented below share a single source sample, sequenced in a study of T cells in Graves' hyperthyroidism and ophthalmopathy. Amplified regions were TCR beta CDR3 sequences from RNA transcripts. When the TCR CDR3 underwent first-round RT-PCR, the HTBI primer set was used. TCRdb passed the multiplex PCR reads through MiXCR, listing each CDR3 protein once. The table has just over 550,000 distinct CDR3 sequences, about 43% seen once. Sequencing was carried out using peripheral blood or thyroid tissue (not recorded which). These receptors were obtained from a young woman with Graves' hyperthyroidism.

This sequence joins TRBV29-1 and TRBJ1-4; the match to TRBD1 covers 9 bases. Per germline, CDR1 SQVTM and CDR2 ANQGSEA. J was trimmed by 8 bases and V by 5 bases; bases with no gene match: 6. The CDR3 is 13 amino acids. The CDR3 sequence: CSVPGQGSEKLFF. CDR3 DNA: TGCAGCGTTCCGGGACAGGGTTCCGAAAAACTGTTTTTT.

The chain joins TRBV4-1 to TRBJ2-7, with D hard to call. The CDR3 has 13 residues. Germline V gene data show CDR1 as MGHRA and CDR2 as YSYEKL. Trimming shortened V by 0 bases and J by 4 bases, and 7 bases separated the two germline ends. The CDR3 DNA reads TGCGCCAGCAGCCAAGATTACGGGTACGAGCAGTACTTC. Protein: CASSQDYGYEQYF.

V gene TRBV2 combines with J gene TRBJ2-5; 7 bases agree with TRBD1. The V gene's germline CDR1 is SNHLY and CDR2 FYNNEI. The V and J ends lost 7 bases and 4 bases, in that order; junction bases with no gene match: 12. The length of the CDR3 is 15 residues. The CDR3: CASTWIGGDRETQYF. The CDR3 DNA is TGTGCCAGCACGTGGATAGGGGGCGACCGAGAGACCCAGTACTTC.

This clonotype was detected only a few times. J is TRBJ1-2 and V is TRBV7-9; 10 nucleotides match TRBD1. This CDR3 has 13 residues. Germline V gene data show CDR1 as SEHNR and CDR2 as FQNEAQ (reference sequence). With V trimmed by 5 bases and J by 8 bases, 5 bases remained unmatched. The CDR3 region has the DNA TGTGCCAGCAGCGGGACAGGGGTAATCGGCTACACCTTC. Its protein is CASSGTGVIGYTF.

V is TRBV29-1 and J is TRBJ1-5; D uncertain. The CDR3 totals 13 residues. CDR1 is SQVTM and CDR2 is ANQGSEA in the germline V gene. The V and J ends lost 6 bases and 11 bases respectively, with 20 bases between them. The CDR3 nucleotides are TGCAGCGTCAGGACTAGCGGGAGGGAGACCCAGCATTTT. Encoded protein: CSVRTSGRETQHF.

The chain recombines TRBV7-2 with TRBJ1-1, with D uncertain. The CDR3 extends over 16 amino acids. Germline CDR1 is SGHTA and CDR2 is FQGNSA. V lost 1 base to trimming and J lost 1 base, with 13 bases between them. CDR3 nucleotide sequence: TGTGCCAGCAGCTTAGAGGGCCAGTGGGAGAACACTGAAGCTTTCTTT. It encodes CASSLEGQWENTEAFF.

J is TRBJ1-2 and V is TRBV7-9; tentative D call: TRBD1 (5 bases). Germline CDR1 SEHNR, CDR2 FQNEAQ (reference sequence). Trimming took 5 bases from V and 14 from J, leaving 15 bases between them. CDR3 size: 11 residues. CDR3 sequence reads: CASSPRDPETF. CDR3 nucleotides: TGTGCCAGCAGCCCCCGGGACCCCGAGACCTTC.

This clonotype occurred a few times. V and J are TRBV10-3 and TRBJ2-3, with 10 bases fitting TRBD2. The CDR3 loop spans 16 amino acids. Looked up from germline, CDR1 is ENHRY and CDR2 is SYGVKD. V lost 10 bases, J lost 3 bases, and 13 bases stayed unmatched. The CDR3 loop reads CASTTGGTSATDTQYF. The CDR3 DNA reads as TGTGCCAGCACCACCGGGGGGACTAGCGCGACAGATACGCAGTATTTT.

This clonotype was counted ten times or more. V gene TRBV7-8 combines with J gene TRBJ1-4; 7 nucleotides line up with TRBD1. Trimming took 6 bases from V and 2 from J; bases not matched to a gene: 3. Germline values: CDR1 SGHVS, CDR2 FQNEAQ. This CDR3 is built from 14 residues. CDR3 in amino acids: CASSSGQTNEKLFF. CDR3 coding DNA: TGTGCCAGCAGTTCGGGACAGACTAATGAAAAACTGTTTTTT.

This clonotype has a count of ten or more. The junction shows a germline mismatch at one end, possibly a read error. V is TRBV20-1 and J is TRBJ1-5; D is uncertain. CDR3 length equals 14 residues. Germline CDR1 is DFQATT and CDR2 is SNEGSKA (reference sequence). The CDR3 spells CSAREQESNQPQHF. The CDR3 DNA is TGCAGTGCAAGAGAGCAGGAAAGCAATCAGCCCCAGCATTTT.

This sequence joins TRBV24-1 and TRBJ1-2; D possibly corresponds to TRBD1 (5 bases). Germline-derived CDR1 and CDR2 are KGHDR and SFDVKD. V dropped 5 bases and J dropped 7 bases, with 10 bases sitting between them. The CDR3 extends over 12 amino acids. This chain's CDR3 is CATSGSRVGYTF. CDR3 DNA: TGTGCCACCAGTGGGTCCAGGGTTGGCTACACCTTC.

To note about this clonotype: A much larger clone sits a single nucleotide away, making a read error possible. The chain links TRBV29-1 to TRBJ2-5; 8 nucleotides agree with TRBD2. The CDR3 runs to 12 residues. With 6 bases clipped from V and 5 bases from J, the junction kept 5 bases outside the gene matches. Germline V gene data show CDR1 as SQVTM and CDR2 as ANQGSEA. CDR3 protein: CSVRAGDETQYF. The CDR3 DNA is TGCAGCGTCCGAGCGGGGGACGAGACCCAGTACTTC.

The chain employs TRBV13 and TRBJ2-7; TRBD1 matches 7 bases. V lost 8 bases to trimming and J lost 3 bases; unmatched junction nucleotides: 10. Germline CDR1 is PRHDT and CDR2 is FYEKMQ (reference sequence). The CDR3 consists of 14 residues. CDR3 protein: CASGRLGQVYEQYF. CDR3 DNA: TGTGCCAGCGGCCGTCTTGGACAGGTCTACGAGCAGTACTTC.

The V and J genes are TRBV20-1 and TRBJ1-2; D uncertain. Germline CDR1 and CDR2: DFQATT and SNEGSKA (reference sequence). V was shortened by 5 bases and J by 8 bases, with 18 bases between the two germline ends. The CDR3 covers 13 residues. CDR3 sequence: CSAPLHSLGGYTF. CDR3 nucleotides: TGCAGTGCTCCGTTACATTCCTTGGGGGGCTACACCTTC.

This clonotype was observed once. This sequence joins TRBV20-1 and TRBJ1-6, with D perhaps TRBD1 (5 bases). Deletions cut 4 bases from V and 5 bases from J, with 12 bases between. CDR1 is DFQATT and CDR2 is SNEGSKA in the germline V gene (reference sequence). The CDR3 loop spans 14 amino acids. The CDR3, as DNA: TGCAGTGCTACCGGGACGGAGAATAATTCACCCCTCCACTTT. Encoded protein: CSATGTENNSPLHF.

This clonotype was recorded at least ten times. This chain joins TRBV29-1 and TRBJ1-1, with 7 bases that match TRBD1. The ends lost 4 bases at V and 0 bases at J; junction bases unmatched: 2. Germline CDR1 reads SQVTM; CDR2 reads ANQGSEA. CDR3 size: 13 residues. The CDR3 coding sequence is TGCAGCGTTGTCAGGGGGGTGAACACTGAAGCTTTCTTT. It translates to CSVVRGVNTEAFF.

The chain carries TRBV2 and TRBJ2-5; 9 nucleotides align to TRBD1. Germline trimming cut 7 bases from V and 5 bases from J; bases unmatched to any gene: 2. CDR3 length: 12 residues. Germline V gene lookup returns CDR1 SNHLY and CDR2 FYNNEI. The CDR3 here is CASTGTGETQYF. The CDR3 nucleotides are TGTGCCAGCACCGGGACAGGGGAGACCCAGTACTTC.

This clonotype was recorded at least ten times. V usage is TRBV14 and J usage is TRBJ2-5, with a tentative D call TRBD1 (7 bases). Germline V CDR1 and CDR2: SGHDN, FVKESK. Trimming cost V 3 bases and J 2 bases, with 10 bases left between them. The CDR3 consists of 14 residues. CDR3 loop: CASSHQGGQETQYF. DNA of the CDR3: TGTGCCAGCAGCCACCAGGGGGGACAAGAGACCCAGTACTTC.

The chain employs TRBV29-1 and TRBJ1-1; D remains ambiguous. In germline, CDR1 is SQVTM, CDR2 ANQGSEA. The CDR3 contains 16 residues. CDR3 sequence reads: CSYSTGTAGFRTEAFF. DNA of the CDR3: TGCAGTTACTCGACCGGCACCGCTGGTTTTCGTACTGAAGCTTTCTTT.

V gene TRBV2 combines with J gene TRBJ1-4; 12 positions agree with TRBD1. V dropped 6 bases and J dropped 2; count of bases not matched to a gene: 7. Germline values: CDR1 SNHLY, CDR2 FYNNEI. The CDR3 runs 17 residues. The CDR3 DNA sequence: TGTGCCAGCAGCACCGGGACAGGGGGCGCGACTAATGAAAAACTGTTTTTT. Its translation: CASSTGTGGATNEKLFF.

With respect to this clonotype: The missing conserved phenylalanine or tryptophan at the end of this CDR3 makes a read error likely. It is unclear where the CDR3 begins or ends on the DNA, so no DNA is shown, and the CDR3 is as TCRdb lists it. The V call is TRBV5-4, the J call TRBJ2-2; the table's TRBD1 call for D was not verified on the DNA. Germline assignment: CDR1 SGHNT and CDR2 YYREEE (reference sequence). The CDR3 spans 10 amino acids, including both terminal residues. CDR3 sequence: CASSRGDSGL.

The V and J genes are TRBV6-1 and TRBJ1-6; TRBD1 agrees at 9 bases. The V gene end was trimmed by 7 bases and the J gene end by 8 bases; junction bases not matched to a gene: 3. Germline V gene lookup returns CDR1 MNHNS and CDR2 SASEGT. The length of the CDR3 is 13 residues. CDR3 in amino acids: CASKRDRDSPLHF. CDR3 nucleotide sequence: TGTGCCAGCAAACGGGACAGGGATTCACCCCTCCACTTT.

CDR3 residues: CSAGGGPYEQYF. DNA of the CDR3: TGCAGCGCTGGGGGGGGGCCCTACGAGCAGTACTTC. J is TRBJ2-7 and V is TRBV29-1; D may be TRBD2 (7 bases). The CDR3 covers 12 residues. The V end lost 7 bases, the J end lost 2 bases, and 12 bases lay between the germline ends. Germline CDR1 and CDR2: SQVTM and ANQGSEA.

The genes are TRBV7-9 and TRBJ1-2, with D unresolved. This CDR3 is built from 13 residues. V lost 5 bases and J 4 bases, leaving 11 bases between the germline ends. The germline CDR1 and CDR2 sequences are SEHNR and FQNEAQ (reference sequence). The CDR3 sequence: CASSISDGYGYTF. The DNA for the CDR3 is TGTGCCAGCAGCATCTCGGACGGCTATGGCTACACCTTC. Based on the CDR3 plus reference TRBV7-9 and TRBJ1-2, the full variable domain is DTGVSQNPRHKITKRGQNVTFRCDPISEHNRLYWYRQTLGQGPEFLTYFQNEAQLEKSRLLSDRFSAERPKGSFSTLEIQRTEQGDSAMYLCASSISDGYGYTFGSGTRLTVV.

The sample holds a few counts of this clonotype. V gene TRBV20-1 combines with J gene TRBJ2-7; 7 positions match TRBD2. There are 12 residues in the CDR3. The germline V gene encodes CDR1 DFQATT and CDR2 SNEGSKA (reference sequence). V lost 3 bases and J lost 4; bases outside the gene matches: 3. Written as DNA, the CDR3 is TGCAGTGCTAGGTGGGAGGGATACGAGCAGTACTTC. Amino acid sequence: CSARWEGYEQYF.

The chain employs TRBV20-1 and TRBJ1-5, with 8 bases that match TRBD1. CDR3 length: 14 amino acids. CDR1 and CDR2 (germline): DFQATT, SNEGSKA (reference sequence). V lost 3 bases to trimming and J lost 4 bases; unmatched junction nucleotides: 5. DNA of the CDR3: TGCAGTGCTAGGAGGGGACAGGAGAATCAGCCCCAGCATTTT. It is translated as CSARRGQENQPQHF.

This clonotype has ten or more counts. The J gene is TRBJ2-7, the V gene TRBV7-2; 9 bases line up with TRBD1. The J segment lost 3 bases and the V segment lost 5 bases, leaving 5 bases of the junction unmatched. The CDR3 runs to 14 residues. CDR1 SGHTA and CDR2 FQGNSA come from the germline V gene. The CDR3 region has the DNA TGTGCCAGCAGCGTCCGGGACAGGGACTACGAGCAGTACTTC. Its translation: CASSVRDRDYEQYF.

The CDR3 protein is CSVSGGGSSPLHF. CDR3 DNA sequence: TGCAGCGTTAGTGGTGGCGGGAGCTCACCCCTCCACTTT. The chain has TRBV29-1 and TRBJ1-6; D remains unclear. The germline V gene encodes CDR1 SQVTM and CDR2 ANQGSEA. Trimming took off 5 bases at V and 10 bases at J, with 15 bases between the two ends. The CDR3 consists of 13 residues.

This clonotype was observed a handful of times. This may come from a read error, since a much larger clone is one base off. The chain carries TRBV10-3 and TRBJ1-3, with unresolved D. V was clipped by 4 bases and J by 8 bases, with 6 bases between them. This CDR3 comprises 11 residues. Germline CDR1 is ENHRY and CDR2 is SYGVKD. The CDR3 DNA is TGTGCCATCAGTGGGGTAGACACCATATATTTT. Amino acid sequence: CAISGVDTIYF.

The V and J genes are TRBV25-1 and TRBJ1-2; D possibly corresponds to TRBD1 (5 bases). There are 14 residues in the CDR3. Germline values: CDR1 MGHDK, CDR2 SYGVNS. V lost 4 bases and J 4 bases, leaving 13 bases between the germline ends. As DNA, the CDR3 is TGTGCCAGCAGTGCCTGGAGTGACAGCTATGGCTACACCTTC. Amino acids: CASSAWSDSYGYTF.

This clonotype has at least ten counts. The chain recombines TRBV7-2 with TRBJ1-5; D unclear. In germline, CDR1 is SGHTA, CDR2 FQGNSA. This CDR3 is 15 amino acids long. Trimming stripped 3 bases from V and 5 bases from J, with 14 bases between. The CDR3 DNA sequence: TGTGCCAGCAGCTTGAGCTCGGGAAGGGATCAGCCCCAGCATTTT. Protein: CASSLSSGRDQPQHF.

This chain links TRBV2 with TRBJ1-5, with 7 nucleotides matching TRBD1. Germline CDR1 is SNHLY and CDR2 is FYNNEI. V gave up 4 bases and J gave up 4 bases; unmatched junction bases: 10. CDR3 size: 16 residues. This chain's CDR3 is CASSGRTGPSNQPQHF. In DNA form, the CDR3 reads TGTGCCAGCAGTGGACGGACAGGCCCCTCTAATCAGCCCCAGCATTTT.